This TCR beta chain is drawn from a study of blood T cell repertoires in COVID-19. Study overall: Acute and convalescent COVID-19 samples came from the United States, Italy and Spain. T cells, B-cell-depleted T cells, or PBMCs provided the cDNA or gDNA that served as material.

In the original processing: Using reference gene primer amplification, nucleated cell counts were estimated. TCRdb's copy holds only in-frame clones and misses some; the assay was immunoSEQ multiplex PCR. D and trimming were read from the DNA, whereas the V and J calls and clone size are those reported in that table. The sample lists tens of thousands of clones; about 82% were seen once. J gave up 0 bases and V 5 bases, and 2 bases lay outside the gene matches. Looked up from germline, CDR1 is LGHDT and CDR2 is YNNKEL (reference sequence). The CDR3 has 14 amino acids. Material for sequencing was peripheral blood. The V and J genes are TRBV3-1 (or the pseudogene TRBV3-2) and TRBJ2-3; 7 nucleotides agree with TRBD1. The sequence was collected from a human donor in a cohort sampled during active COVID-19. As DNA, the CDR3 is TGTGCCAGCAGCAGGGGGCGGAGCACAGATACGCAGTATTTT. As protein: CASSRGRSTDTQYF.